These 5 T cell receptor beta chains were all obtained from the same sample, sequenced in a study of OX40 agonist ivuxolimab in advanced cancers. Some clones are missing from TCRdb's copy, which holds only in-frame ones; the method was immunoSEQ multiplex PCR. The table includes 90,000 to 100,000 clones, more than 85% detected once. The sequences come from CD4+ or CD8+ T cells sorted from blood, collected in a trial of the OX40 agonist ivuxolimab. Source of these receptors: an adult with an advanced solid tumor such as melanoma, head and neck, liver or kidney cancer.

The chain has TRBV11-3 and TRBJ2-3, with TRBD2 matching over 12 bases. Germline V gives CDR1 SGHNT, CDR2 YENEEA. CDR3 length equals 16 residues. J lost 3 bases, V lost 5 bases, and 6 bases had no gene match. This chain's CDR3 is CASSQRLAGVTDTQYF. The CDR3 DNA reads TGTGCCAGCAGCCAGAGACTAGCGGGGGTTACAGATACGCAGTATTTT.

The rearrangement joins TRBV5-6 to TRBJ1-2; D call uncertain. Between the trimmed V and J ends, which lost 0 bases and 5 bases, there was a span of 14 bases. Germline V gene sequence: CDR1 SGHDT, CDR2 YYEEEE. CDR3 length: 15 residues. Here the CDR3 reads CASSLELLGGYGYTF. For the CDR3, the DNA is TGTGCCAGCAGCTTGGAACTCCTGGGTGGTTATGGCTACACCTTC.

The chain recombines TRBV7-9 with TRBJ2-3; 9 positions agree with TRBD2. The germline gives CDR1 SEHNR, CDR2 FQNEAQ (reference sequence). The ends lost 6 bases at V and 0 bases at J; junction bases unmatched: 16. This CDR3 contains 19 residues. The CDR3 is CASSIPGSGRFPSTDTQYF. CDR3 nucleotide sequence: TGTGCCAGCAGTATACCGGGAAGCGGGAGGTTTCCTAGCACAGATACGCAGTATTTT. The full variable domain, with the rest looked up from reference TRBV7-9 and TRBJ2-3, is DTGVSQNPRHKITKRGQNVTFRCDPISEHNRLYWYRQTLGQGPEFLTYFQNEAQLEKSRLLSDRFSAERPKGSFSTLEIQRTEQGDSAMYLCASSIPGSGRFPSTDTQYFGPGTRLTVL.

The chain couples TRBV18 to TRBJ1-5; D not resolved. Trimming stripped 6 bases from V and 10 bases from J, with 22 bases between. Germline V gene sequence: CDR1 KGHSH, CDR2 LQKENI. This CDR3 has 15 residues. In DNA form, the CDR3 reads TGTGCCAGCTCTCCGAGGACGGCGACGGGAGAACCCCAGCATTTT. Amino acid sequence: CASSPRTATGEPQHF. Full variable domain (remainder filled in from reference TRBV18 and TRBJ1-5): NAGVMQNPRHLVRRRGQEARLRCSPMKGHSHVYWYRQLPEEGLKFMVYLQKENIIDESGMPKERFSAEFPKEGPSILRIQQVVRGDSAAYFCASSPRTATGEPQHFGDGTRLSIL.

This chain joins TRBV11-2 and TRBJ1-2; D ambiguous. This CDR3 is 13 amino acids long. The V end was cut by 0 bases, the J end by 7 bases, with 9 bases between. CDR1 is SGHAT and CDR2 is FQNNGV in the germline V gene. The chain's CDR3 is CASSLDRARGYTF. In DNA form, the CDR3 reads TGTGCCAGCAGCTTAGATAGGGCTCGTGGCTACACCTTC.